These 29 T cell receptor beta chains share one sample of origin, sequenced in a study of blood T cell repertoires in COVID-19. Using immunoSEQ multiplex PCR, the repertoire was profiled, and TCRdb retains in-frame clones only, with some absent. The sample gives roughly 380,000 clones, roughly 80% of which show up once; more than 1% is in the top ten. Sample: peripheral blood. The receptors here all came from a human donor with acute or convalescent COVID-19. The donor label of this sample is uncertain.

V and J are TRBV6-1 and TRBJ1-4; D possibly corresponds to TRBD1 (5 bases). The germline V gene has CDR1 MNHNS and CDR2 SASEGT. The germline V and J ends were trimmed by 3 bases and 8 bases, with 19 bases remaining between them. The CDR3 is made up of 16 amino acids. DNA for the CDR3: TGTGCCAGCAGTGACAGGGTTACAATGGGAAGCGAAAAACTGTTTTTT. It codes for CASSDRVTMGSEKLFF.

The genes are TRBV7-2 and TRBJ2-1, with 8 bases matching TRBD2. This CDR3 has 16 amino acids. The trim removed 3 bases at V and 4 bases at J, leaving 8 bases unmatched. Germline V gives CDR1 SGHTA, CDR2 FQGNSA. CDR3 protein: CASSFPGASGYNEQFF. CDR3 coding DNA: TGTGCCAGCAGCTTCCCCGGGGCTAGCGGGTACAATGAGCAGTTCTTC.

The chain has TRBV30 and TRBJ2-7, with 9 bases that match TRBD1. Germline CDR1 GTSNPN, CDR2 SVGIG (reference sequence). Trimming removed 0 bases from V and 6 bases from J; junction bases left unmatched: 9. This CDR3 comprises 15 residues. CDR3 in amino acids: CAWSVGTGLRREQYF. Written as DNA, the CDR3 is TGTGCCTGGAGTGTAGGGACAGGGTTAAGACGCGAGCAGTACTTC.

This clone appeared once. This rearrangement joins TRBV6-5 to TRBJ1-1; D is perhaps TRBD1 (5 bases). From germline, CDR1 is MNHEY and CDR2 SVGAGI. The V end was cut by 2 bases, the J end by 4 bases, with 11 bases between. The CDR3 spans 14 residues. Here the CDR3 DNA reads TGTGCCAGCAGTTACCGAGGGGAGGCCACTGAAGCTTTCTTT. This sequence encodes CASSYRGEATEAFF.

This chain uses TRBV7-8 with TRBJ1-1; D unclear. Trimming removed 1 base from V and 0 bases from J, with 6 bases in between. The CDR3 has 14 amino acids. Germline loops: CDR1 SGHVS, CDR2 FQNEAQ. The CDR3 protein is CASSLDELNTEAFF. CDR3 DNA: TGTGCCAGCAGCTTAGACGAGCTGAACACTGAAGCTTTCTTT.

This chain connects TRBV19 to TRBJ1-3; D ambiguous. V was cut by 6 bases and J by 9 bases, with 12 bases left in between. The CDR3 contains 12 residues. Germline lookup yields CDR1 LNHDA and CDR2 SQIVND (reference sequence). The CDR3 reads CASRTGRGTIYF. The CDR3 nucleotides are TGTGCCAGTAGGACGGGTCGGGGCACCATATATTTT.

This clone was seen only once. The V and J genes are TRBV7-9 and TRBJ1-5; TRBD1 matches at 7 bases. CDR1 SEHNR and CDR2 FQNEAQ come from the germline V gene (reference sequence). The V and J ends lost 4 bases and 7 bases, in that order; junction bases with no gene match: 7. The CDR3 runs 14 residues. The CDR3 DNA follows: TGTGCCAGCAGCTCTCAGGGGGGTGGGCAGCCCCAGCATTTT. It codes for CASSSQGGGQPQHF.

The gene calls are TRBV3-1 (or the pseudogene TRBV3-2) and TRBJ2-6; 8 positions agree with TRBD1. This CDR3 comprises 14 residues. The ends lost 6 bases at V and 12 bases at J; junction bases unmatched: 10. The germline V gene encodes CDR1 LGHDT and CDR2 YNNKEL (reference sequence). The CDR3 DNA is TGTGCCAGCAGGAACTCAGGGGGCGCGATCGTCCTGACTTTC. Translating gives CASRNSGGAIVLTF.

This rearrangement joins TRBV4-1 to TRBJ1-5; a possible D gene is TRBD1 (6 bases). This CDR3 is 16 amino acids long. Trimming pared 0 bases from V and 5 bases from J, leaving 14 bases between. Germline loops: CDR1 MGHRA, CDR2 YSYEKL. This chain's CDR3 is CASSQDSGGWDQPQHF. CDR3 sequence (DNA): TGCGCCAGCAGCCAAGATTCGGGGGGCTGGGATCAGCCCCAGCATTTT.

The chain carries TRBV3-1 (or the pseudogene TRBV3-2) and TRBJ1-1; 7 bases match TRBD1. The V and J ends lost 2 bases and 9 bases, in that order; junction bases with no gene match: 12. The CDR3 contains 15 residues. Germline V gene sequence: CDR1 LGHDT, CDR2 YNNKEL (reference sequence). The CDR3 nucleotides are TGTGCCAGCAGCCAACGACAGGGTGGCGTTGGGAAAGCTTTCTTT. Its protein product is CASSQRQGGVGKAFF.

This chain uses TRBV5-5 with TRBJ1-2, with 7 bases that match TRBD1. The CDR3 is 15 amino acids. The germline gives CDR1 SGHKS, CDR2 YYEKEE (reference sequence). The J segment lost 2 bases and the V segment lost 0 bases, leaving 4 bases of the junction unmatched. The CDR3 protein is CASSLDPQGNYGYTF. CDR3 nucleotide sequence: TGTGCCAGCAGCTTGGACCCACAGGGGAACTATGGCTACACCTTC. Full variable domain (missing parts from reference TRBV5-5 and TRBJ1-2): DAGVTQSPTHLIKTRGQQVTLRCSPISGHKSVSWYQQVLGQGPQFIFQYYEKEERGRGNFPDRFSARQFPNYSSELNVNALLLGDSALYLCASSLDPQGNYGYTFGSGTRLTVV.

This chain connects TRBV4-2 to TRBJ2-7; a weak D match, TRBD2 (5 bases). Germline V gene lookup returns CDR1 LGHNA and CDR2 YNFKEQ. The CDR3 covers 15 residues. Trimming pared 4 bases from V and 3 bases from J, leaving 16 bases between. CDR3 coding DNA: TGTGCCAGCAGCCCCTCACCCGGACTGAACTACGAGCAGTACTTC. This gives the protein CASSPSPGLNYEQYF.

Written as DNA, the CDR3 is TGTGCCAGCACTTCCGGGACAGGACCTTATAGCAATCAGCCCCAGCATTTT. This encodes CASTSGTGPYSNQPQHF. This rearrangement joins TRBV28 to TRBJ1-5; TRBD1 matches 8 bases. Per the germline V gene, CDR1 is MDHEN and CDR2 is SYDVKM. This CDR3 contains 17 residues. Trimming cost V 7 bases and J 0 bases; bases outside gene matches: 11.

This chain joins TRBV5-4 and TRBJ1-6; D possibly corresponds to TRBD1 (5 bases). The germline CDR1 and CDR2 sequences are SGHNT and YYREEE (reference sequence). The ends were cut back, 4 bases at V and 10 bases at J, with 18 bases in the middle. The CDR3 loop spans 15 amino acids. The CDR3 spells CASSRSAQGSSPLHF. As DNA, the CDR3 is TGTGCCAGCAGCCGAAGTGCCCAGGGCAGCTCACCCCTCCACTTT.

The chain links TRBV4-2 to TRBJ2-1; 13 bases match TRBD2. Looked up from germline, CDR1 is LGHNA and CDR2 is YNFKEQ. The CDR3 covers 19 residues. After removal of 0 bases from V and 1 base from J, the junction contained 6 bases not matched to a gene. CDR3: CASSQEGLAGLGSYNEQFF. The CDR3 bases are TGTGCCAGCAGCCAAGAGGGACTAGCGGGATTGGGGTCCTACAATGAGCAGTTCTTC.

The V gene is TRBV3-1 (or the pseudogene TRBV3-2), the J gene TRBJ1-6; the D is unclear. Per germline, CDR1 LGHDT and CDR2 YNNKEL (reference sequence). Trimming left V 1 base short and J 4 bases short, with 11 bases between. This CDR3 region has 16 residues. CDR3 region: CASSQAITVYNSPLHF. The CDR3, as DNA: TGTGCCAGCAGCCAAGCGATCACAGTTTATAATTCACCCCTCCACTTT.

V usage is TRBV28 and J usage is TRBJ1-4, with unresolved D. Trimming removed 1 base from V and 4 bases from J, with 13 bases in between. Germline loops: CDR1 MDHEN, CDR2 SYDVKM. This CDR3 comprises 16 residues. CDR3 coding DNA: TGTGCCAGCAGTTTATCAGGAAGACTACTTAATGAAAAACTGTTTTTT. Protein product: CASSLSGRLLNEKLFF.

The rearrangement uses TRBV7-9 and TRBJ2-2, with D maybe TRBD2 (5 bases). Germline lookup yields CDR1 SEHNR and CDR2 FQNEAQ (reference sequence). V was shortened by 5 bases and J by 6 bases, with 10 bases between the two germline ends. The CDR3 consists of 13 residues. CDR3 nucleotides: TGTGCCAGCAGCCCACTCGGGGCCGGGGAGCTGTTTTTT. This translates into CASSPLGAGELFF.

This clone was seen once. DNA of the CDR3: TGTGCCAGCAGCCATCTTCGGGGCACTGAAGCTTTCTTT. Residues: CASSHLRGTEAFF. The J gene is TRBJ1-1, the V gene TRBV12-3 or TRBV12-4; D gene ambiguous. The V end lost 6 bases, the J end lost 4 bases, and 12 bases lay between the germline ends. The CDR3 runs to 13 residues.

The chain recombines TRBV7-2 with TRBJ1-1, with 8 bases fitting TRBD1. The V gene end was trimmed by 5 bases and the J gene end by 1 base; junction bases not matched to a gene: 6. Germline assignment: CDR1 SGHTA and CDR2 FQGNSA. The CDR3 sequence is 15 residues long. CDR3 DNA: TGTGCCAGCAGCCCAAGACAGGGGAGGAACACTGAAGCTTTCTTT. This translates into CASSPRQGRNTEAFF.

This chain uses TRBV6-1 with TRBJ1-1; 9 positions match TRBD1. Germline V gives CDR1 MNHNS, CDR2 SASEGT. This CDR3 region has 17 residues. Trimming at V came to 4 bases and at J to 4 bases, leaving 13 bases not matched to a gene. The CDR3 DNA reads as TGTGCCAGCAGTGGCTCCGGGACAGGGAGACGGGGCACTGAAGCTTTCTTT. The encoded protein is CASSGSGTGRRGTEAFF.

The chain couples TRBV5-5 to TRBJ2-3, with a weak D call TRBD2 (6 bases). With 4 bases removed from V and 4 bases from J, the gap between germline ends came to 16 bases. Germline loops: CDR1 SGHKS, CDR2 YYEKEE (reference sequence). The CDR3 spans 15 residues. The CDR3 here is CASSRGGPRADTQYF. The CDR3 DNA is TGTGCCAGCAGCCGTGGAGGGCCTAGGGCAGATACGCAGTATTTT.

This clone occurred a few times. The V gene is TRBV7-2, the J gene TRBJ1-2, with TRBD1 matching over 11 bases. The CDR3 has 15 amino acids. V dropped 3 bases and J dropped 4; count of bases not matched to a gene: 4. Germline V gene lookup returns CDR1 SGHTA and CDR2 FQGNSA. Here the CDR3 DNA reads TGTGCCAGCAGCTTCACCGGGACAGGGGGCTATGGCTACACCTTC. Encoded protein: CASSFTGTGGYGYTF.

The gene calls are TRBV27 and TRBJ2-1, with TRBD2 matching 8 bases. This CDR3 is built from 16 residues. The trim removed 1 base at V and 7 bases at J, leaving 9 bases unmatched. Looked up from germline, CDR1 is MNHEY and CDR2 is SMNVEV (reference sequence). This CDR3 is CASSLLTSEKSNEQFF. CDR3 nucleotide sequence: TGTGCCAGCAGTTTATTGACTAGCGAGAAGTCAAATGAGCAGTTCTTC.

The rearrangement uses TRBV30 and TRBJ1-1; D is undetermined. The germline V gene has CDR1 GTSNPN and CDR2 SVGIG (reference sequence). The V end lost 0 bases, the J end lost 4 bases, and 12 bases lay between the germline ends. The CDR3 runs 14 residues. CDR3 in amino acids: CAWSVTVGGTEAFF. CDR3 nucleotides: TGTGCCTGGAGTGTGACGGTGGGAGGCACTGAAGCTTTCTTT.

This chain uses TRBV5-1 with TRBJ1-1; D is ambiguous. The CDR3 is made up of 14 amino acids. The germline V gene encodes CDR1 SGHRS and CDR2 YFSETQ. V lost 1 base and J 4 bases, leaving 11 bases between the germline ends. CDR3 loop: CASSLSPGTTEAFF. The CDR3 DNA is TGCGCCAGCAGCTTGTCACCGGGAACCACTGAAGCTTTCTTT.

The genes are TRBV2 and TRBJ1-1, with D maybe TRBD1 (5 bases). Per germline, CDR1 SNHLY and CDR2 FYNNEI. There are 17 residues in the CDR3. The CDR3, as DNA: TGTGGTGTTGTACATGTGTGGCAGGGTAGGGCCGACACTGAAGCTTTCTTT. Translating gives CGVVHVWQGRADTEAFF.

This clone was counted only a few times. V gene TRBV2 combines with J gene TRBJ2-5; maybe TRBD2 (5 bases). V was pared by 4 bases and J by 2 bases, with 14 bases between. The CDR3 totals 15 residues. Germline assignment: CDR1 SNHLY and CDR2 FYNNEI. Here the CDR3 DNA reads TGTGCCAGCAGTGCCAACCGGGGTCCTCAAGAGACCCAGTACTTC. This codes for CASSANRGPQETQYF. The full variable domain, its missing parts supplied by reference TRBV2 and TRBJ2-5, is EPEVTQTPSHQVTQMGQEVILRCVPISNHLYFYWYRQILGQKVEFLVSFYNNEISEKSEIFDDQFSVERPDGSNFTLKIRSTKLEDSAMYFCASSANRGPQETQYFGPGTRLLVL.

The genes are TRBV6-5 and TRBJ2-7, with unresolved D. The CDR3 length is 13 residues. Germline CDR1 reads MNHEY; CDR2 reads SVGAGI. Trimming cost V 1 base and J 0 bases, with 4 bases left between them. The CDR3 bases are TGTGCCAGCAGTTACTACAGCTCCTACGAGCAGTACTTC. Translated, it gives CASSYYSSYEQYF.